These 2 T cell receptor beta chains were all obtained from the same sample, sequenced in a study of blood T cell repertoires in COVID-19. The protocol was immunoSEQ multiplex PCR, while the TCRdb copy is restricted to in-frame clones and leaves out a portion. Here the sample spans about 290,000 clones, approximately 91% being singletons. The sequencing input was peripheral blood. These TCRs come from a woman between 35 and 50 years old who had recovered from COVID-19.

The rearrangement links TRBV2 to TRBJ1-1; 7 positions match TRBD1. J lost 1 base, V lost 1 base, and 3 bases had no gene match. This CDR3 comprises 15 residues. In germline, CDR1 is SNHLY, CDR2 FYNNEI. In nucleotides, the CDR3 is TGTGCCAGCAGTGAAGAAGGACAGGAGAACACTGAAGCTTTCTTT. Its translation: CASSEEGQENTEAFF. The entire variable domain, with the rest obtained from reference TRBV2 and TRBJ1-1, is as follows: EPEVTQTPSHQVTQMGQEVILRCVPISNHLYFYWYRQILGQKVEFLVSFYNNEISEKSEIFDDQFSVERPDGSNFTLKIRSTKLEDSAMYFCASSEEGQENTEAFFGQGTRLTVV.

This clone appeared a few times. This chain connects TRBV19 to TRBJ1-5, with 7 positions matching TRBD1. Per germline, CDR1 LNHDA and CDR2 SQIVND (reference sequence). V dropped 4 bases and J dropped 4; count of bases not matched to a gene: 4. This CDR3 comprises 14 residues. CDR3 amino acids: CASSNRDRNQPQHF. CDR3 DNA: TGTGCCAGTAGTAACCGGGACAGAAATCAGCCCCAGCATTTT.